A selection of T cell receptor beta chains follows, all from one sample in a study of blood T cell repertoires in COVID-19. Libraries were prepared by immunoSEQ multiplex PCR; TCRdb keeps only in-frame clonotypes and omits some of them. Of around 150,000 clones in the sample, approximately 80% were seen once. The sample consisted of peripheral blood. The source is a woman older than 75 in a cohort sampled during active or convalescent COVID-19. Both conserved end residues are part of each CDR3. The D gene is left open where the match is weak. A row's size may be missing; if present it is once, few, many or a size class.

D gene: NA; CDR3 length: 13; clone size: few; V gene: TRBV12-3/TRBV12-4; J gene: TRBJ1-6; CDR3 protein: CASSWSRDSPLHF; CDR3 DNA: TGTGCCAGCAGTTGGAGTCGGGATTCACCCCTCCACTTT
D gene: TRBD2; CDR3 length: 15; clone size: NA; V gene: TRBV18; J gene: TRBJ2-5; CDR3 protein: CASSPTSGVGTTQYF; CDR3 DNA: TGTGCCAGCTCACCGACTAGCGGGGTAGGGACGACCCAGTACTTC
D gene: NA; CDR3 length: 16; clone size: NA; V gene: TRBV5-4; J gene: TRBJ1-1; CDR3 protein: CASSLPPTGSHTEAFF; CDR3 DNA: TGTGCCAGCAGCTTGCCCCCAACAGGGAGTCACACTGAAGCTTTCTTT
D gene: TRBD1; CDR3 length: 14; clone size: few; V gene: TRBV5-4; J gene: TRBJ1-4; CDR3 protein: CASSLDRGREKLFF; CDR3 DNA: TGTGCCAGCAGCTTGGACAGGGGAAGAGAAAAACTGTTTTTT
D gene: TRBD2; CDR3 length: 13; clone size: few; V gene: TRBV6-5; J gene: TRBJ2-7; CDR3 protein: CASRPSGGHEQYF; CDR3 DNA: TGTGCCAGCAGGCCCAGCGGGGGCCACGAGCAGTACTTC
D gene: NA; CDR3 length: 11; clone size: NA; V gene: TRBV2; J gene: TRBJ1-1; CDR3 protein: CASSSYTEAFF; CDR3 DNA: TGTGCCAGCAGTTCCTACACTGAAGCTTTCTTT
D gene: TRBD2; CDR3 length: 16; clone size: NA; V gene: TRBV11-2; J gene: TRBJ2-1; CDR3 protein: CASSRSSGLEYNEQFF; CDR3 DNA: TGTGCCAGCAGTCGATCTAGCGGCCTAGAATACAATGAGCAGTTCTTC
D gene: NA; CDR3 length: 15; clone size: NA; V gene: TRBV28; J gene: TRBJ1-6; CDR3 protein: CASTTQDSYNSPLHF; CDR3 DNA: TGTGCCAGCACCACACAAGACAGTTATAATTCACCCCTCCACTTT
D gene: TRBD2; CDR3 length: 17; clone size: NA; V gene: TRBV4-3; J gene: TRBJ2-1; CDR3 protein: CASSQDTGGARHNEQFF; CDR3 DNA: TGCGCCAGCAGCCAAGATACCGGGGGGGCTAGACACAATGAGCAGTTCTTC
D gene: TRBD2; CDR3 length: 19; clone size: NA; V gene: TRBV7-2; J gene: TRBJ2-5; CDR3 protein: CASSWSPASGVPSQETQYF; CDR3 DNA: TGTGCCAGCAGCTGGTCCCCGGCTAGCGGGGTCCCTTCCCAAGAGACCCAGTACTTC
D gene: TRBD1; CDR3 length: 14; clone size: NA; V gene: TRBV7-6; J gene: TRBJ1-1; CDR3 protein: CASSSPYRGSEAFF; CDR3 DNA: TGTGCCAGCAGCTCTCCTTACAGGGGGTCTGAAGCTTTCTTT
D gene: NA; CDR3 length: 16; clone size: NA; V gene: TRBV19; J gene: TRBJ2-2; CDR3 protein: CASSSSRDPNAGELFF; CDR3 DNA: TGTGCCAGTAGTTCCTCCAGGGATCCTAATGCCGGGGAGCTGTTTTTT
D gene: TRBD1; CDR3 length: 15; clone size: NA; V gene: TRBV19; J gene: TRBJ1-5; CDR3 protein: CASSMVPTGREPQHF; CDR3 DNA: TGTGCCAGTAGTATGGTGCCGACAGGGCGGGAGCCCCAGCATTTT
D gene: TRBD1; CDR3 length: 14; clone size: NA; V gene: TRBV28; J gene: TRBJ2-5; CDR3 protein: CASSTRQGQETQYF; CDR3 DNA: TGTGCCAGCAGTACACGACAGGGCCAAGAGACCCAGTACTTC
D gene: NA; CDR3 length: 14; clone size: NA; V gene: TRBV19; J gene: TRBJ1-1; CDR3 protein: CASRTTTGNTEAFF; CDR3 DNA: TGTGCCAGTAGAACCACGACAGGGAACACTGAAGCTTTCTTT
D gene: TRBD1; CDR3 length: 15; clone size: NA; V gene: TRBV6-5; J gene: TRBJ1-2; CDR3 protein: CASSYVTGTNYGYTF; CDR3 DNA: TGTGCCAGCAGTTACGTGACAGGGACTAACTATGGCTACACCTTC
D gene: TRBD1; CDR3 length: 13; clone size: NA; V gene: TRBV28; J gene: TRBJ1-1; CDR3 protein: CASSPDRVTEAFF; CDR3 DNA: TGTGCCAGCAGCCCTGACAGGGTCACTGAAGCTTTCTTT
D gene: TRBD1; CDR3 length: 16; clone size: NA; V gene: TRBV5-1; J gene: TRBJ1-1; CDR3 protein: CASSLSPQGGNTEAFF; CDR3 DNA: TGCGCCAGCAGCTTGTCTCCCCAGGGGGGCAACACTGAAGCTTTCTTT
D gene: TRBD2; CDR3 length: 15; clone size: NA; V gene: TRBV7-3; J gene: TRBJ2-3; CDR3 protein: CASSLTSGSTDTQYF; CDR3 DNA: TGTGCCAGCAGCTTGACTAGCGGGAGCACAGATACGCAGTATTTT
D gene: TRBD1; CDR3 length: 13; clone size: NA; V gene: TRBV5-1; J gene: TRBJ1-2; CDR3 protein: CASSRQGLDGYTF; CDR3 DNA: TGCGCCAGCAGTCGACAGGGGTTGGATGGCTACACCTTC
D gene: TRBD1; CDR3 length: 14; clone size: NA; V gene: TRBV7-2; J gene: TRBJ1-2; CDR3 protein: CASSLVTGDFGYTF; CDR3 DNA: TGTGCCAGCAGCTTAGTTACAGGGGATTTTGGCTACACCTTC
D gene: NA; CDR3 length: 12; clone size: NA; V gene: TRBV24-1; J gene: TRBJ2-5; CDR3 protein: CATSANRETQYF; CDR3 DNA: TGTGCCACCAGTGCTAACCGGGAGACCCAGTACTTC
D gene: NA; CDR3 length: 14; clone size: few; V gene: TRBV7-2; J gene: TRBJ1-6; CDR3 protein: CASSSGLYNSPLHF; CDR3 DNA: TGTGCCAGCAGCTCGGGACTTTATAATTCACCCCTCCACTTT
D gene: TRBD2; CDR3 length: 14; clone size: NA; V gene: TRBV7-3; J gene: TRBJ2-1; CDR3 protein: CASSLSTSDNEQFF; CDR3 DNA: TGTGCCAGCAGCCTCTCGACTAGCGACAATGAGCAGTTCTTC
D gene: NA; CDR3 length: 14; clone size: once; V gene: TRBV9; J gene: TRBJ1-2; CDR3 protein: CASSVGTESFGYTF; CDR3 DNA: TGTGCCAGCAGCGTAGGAACTGAGTCCTTTGGCTACACCTTC
D gene: NA; CDR3 length: 15; clone size: NA; V gene: TRBV7-3; J gene: TRBJ1-6; CDR3 protein: CASSLSVTRNSPLHF; CDR3 DNA: TGTGCCAGCAGCTTAAGCGTAACGCGCAATTCACCCCTCCACTTT
D gene: TRBD1; CDR3 length: 14; clone size: NA; V gene: TRBV5-1; J gene: TRBJ1-2; CDR3 protein: CASSDRQGVDGYTF; CDR3 DNA: TGCGCCAGCAGCGACCGACAGGGGGTAGATGGCTACACCTTC
D gene: NA; CDR3 length: 16; clone size: few; V gene: TRBV6-6; J gene: TRBJ2-7; CDR3 protein: CASSYSYAGISYEQYF; CDR3 DNA: TGTGCCAGCAGTTACTCCTACGCCGGGATTTCCTACGAGCAGTACTTC
D gene: TRBD2; CDR3 length: 16; clone size: NA; V gene: TRBV19; J gene: TRBJ2-3; CDR3 protein: CASSPLAGVNTDTQYF; CDR3 DNA: TGTGCCAGTAGCCCACTAGCGGGGGTTAACACAGATACGCAGTATTTT
D gene: NA; CDR3 length: 13; clone size: NA; V gene: TRBV24-1; J gene: TRBJ1-2; CDR3 protein: CATSDPGQKGYTF; CDR3 DNA: TGTGCCACCAGTGATCCCGGACAGAAAGGCTACACCTTC
D gene: NA; CDR3 length: 14; clone size: once; V gene: TRBV7-2; J gene: TRBJ2-5; CDR3 protein: CASSLLRKQETQYF; CDR3 DNA: TGTGCCAGCAGCTTACTCAGAAAGCAAGAGACCCAGTACTTC
D gene: NA; CDR3 length: 17; clone size: NA; V gene: TRBV3-1/TRBV3-2; J gene: TRBJ2-3; CDR3 protein: CASSQVGSKVTTDTQYF; CDR3 DNA: TGTGCCAGCAGCCAGGTGGGGAGTAAAGTTACCACAGATACGCAGTATTTT
D gene: TRBD2; CDR3 length: 15; clone size: NA; V gene: TRBV6-6; J gene: TRBJ2-5; CDR3 protein: CASNRGGSRGQTQYF; CDR3 DNA: TGTGCCAGCAATCGGGGGGGGAGCCGGGGCCAGACCCAGTACTTC
D gene: TRBD1; CDR3 length: 12; clone size: few; V gene: TRBV27; J gene: TRBJ1-6; CDR3 protein: CASRTGDSPLHF; CDR3 DNA: TGTGCCAGTAGAACAGGGGATTCACCCCTCCACTTT
D gene: TRBD2; CDR3 length: 15; clone size: NA; V gene: TRBV2; J gene: TRBJ2-1; CDR3 protein: CASHASGGGLAEQFF; CDR3 DNA: TGTGCCAGCCACGCTAGCGGGGGAGGCTTGGCGGAGCAGTTCTTC
D gene: TRBD1; CDR3 length: 17; clone size: NA; V gene: TRBV14; J gene: TRBJ2-7; CDR3 protein: CASSQRPGTALSYEQYF; CDR3 DNA: TGTGCCAGCAGCCAGCGGCCGGGGACAGCGCTGTCCTACGAGCAGTACTTC
D gene: TRBD1; CDR3 length: 15; clone size: NA; V gene: TRBV7-2; J gene: TRBJ2-1; CDR3 protein: CASRLDRATYNEQFF; CDR3 DNA: TGTGCCAGCAGACTGGACAGGGCAACCTACAATGAGCAGTTCTTC
D gene: NA; CDR3 length: 16; clone size: NA; V gene: TRBV3-1/TRBV3-2; J gene: TRBJ2-3; CDR3 protein: CASSQAPGTSTDTQYF; CDR3 DNA: TGTGCCAGCAGCCAAGCCCCAGGGACTAGCACAGATACGCAGTATTTT
D gene: NA; CDR3 length: 14; clone size: NA; V gene: TRBV6-5; J gene: TRBJ2-2; CDR3 protein: CASSPLGGAGELFF; CDR3 DNA: TGTGCCAGCAGTCCTCTGGGGGGAGCCGGGGAGCTGTTTTTT
D gene: NA; CDR3 length: 13; clone size: NA; V gene: TRBV19; J gene: TRBJ2-5; CDR3 protein: CASSQIRLETQYF; CDR3 DNA: TGTGCCAGTAGTCAGATCCGCCTGGAGACCCAGTACTTC
D gene: NA; CDR3 length: 16; clone size: NA; V gene: TRBV7-2; J gene: TRBJ1-2; CDR3 protein: CASSWTTGSANYGYTF; CDR3 DNA: TGTGCCAGCAGCTGGACAACAGGTTCAGCTAACTATGGCTACACCTTC
D gene: NA; CDR3 length: 12; clone size: NA; V gene: TRBV7-8; J gene: TRBJ2-1; CDR3 protein: CASSLGEAEQFF; CDR3 DNA: TGTGCCAGCAGCTTAGGTGAGGCCGAGCAGTTCTTC
D gene: NA; CDR3 length: 15; clone size: NA; V gene: TRBV6-2/TRBV6-3; J gene: TRBJ2-2; CDR3 protein: CASSSLVEGTGELFF; CDR3 DNA: TGTGCCAGCAGTTCACTAGTTGAGGGCACCGGGGAGCTGTTTTTT
D gene: TRBD1; CDR3 length: 15; clone size: NA; V gene: TRBV28; J gene: TRBJ2-5; CDR3 protein: CASTLDRAGVGTQYF; CDR3 DNA: TGTGCCAGCACCCTGGACAGGGCAGGGGTCGGGACCCAGTACTTC
D gene: TRBD1; CDR3 length: 16; clone size: NA; V gene: TRBV5-6; J gene: TRBJ1-2; CDR3 protein: CASSLRGTGYNYGYTF; CDR3 DNA: TGTGCCAGCAGCTTGAGGGGGACAGGATACAACTATGGCTACACCTTC